This entry describes one T cell receptor (beta chain). Its target is unknown. Treatment noted: oral pan-JAK inhibitor, 5-10 mg twice daily. CD4+ and CD8+ T cells were sorted from PBMCs stained for CD3, CD4 and CD8. The CDR3 runs to 13 residues. From germline, CDR1 is GTSNPN and CDR2 SVGIG (reference sequence). Trimming shortened V by 0 bases and J by 8 bases, and 11 bases separated the two germline ends. This sample was included in a study of CD8+ T cells in alopecia areata. Turning to the study itself: The protocol delivered tofacitinib for 6 to 18 months, then withdrew it for 6 months.

Study-level findings and limits: Clonality in lesional scalp, especially alopecia totalis/universalis, exceeded that of normal scalp. While patients received tofacitinib, many expanded lesional clones remained present in scalp and blood.

RNA extraction and reverse transcription yielded cDNA as sequencing template. Here immunoSEQ multiplex PCR was the method, and the copy in TCRdb shows in-frame clones only, minus some. The repertoire includes more than 95,000 clones, around 58% of them detected once, and around 30% sits in the top ten. The source of this sequence is a human donor with alopecia areata. The chain has TRBV30 and TRBJ1-5; D remains unclear. The sequences come from CD8+ T cells sorted from blood, collected at week 4, from a patient treated with tofacitinib. The CDR3 here is CAWSVMAGEPQHF. The CDR3 nucleotides are TGTGCCTGGAGTGTTATGGCTGGGGAGCCCCAGCATTTT.